This T cell receptor (beta chain) was recorded in a study of cytomegalovirus exposure and HLA in healthy donors. Study-wide points: In a later analysis, compared with equally common non-associated chains, HLA-associated beta chains were more expanded. In a later analysis, the majority of CMV-associated beta chains seemingly showed HLA restriction.

The PCR ran on 60 Vbeta and 13 Jbeta primers. The method was immunoSEQ multiplex PCR; TCRdb's version includes in-frame clones alone and lacks a portion of them. The data show roughly 190,000 clones, around 75% seen once. CDR1 and CDR2 from the germline V gene are SGHTA and FQGNSA. CDR3 size: 17 residues. Losses at the gene ends were 1 base for V and 4 bases for J; bases not matched to a gene: 11. Of note for this clone: The antigen remains unidentified.

This TCR was sampled from a woman aged 30 to 39 in good health and CMV-seronegative. The chain is built from TRBV7-2 and TRBJ1-1; 8 bases map to TRBD1. Sample: PBMCs. DNA for the CDR3: TGTGCCAGCAGCTTAGGGGCAGGGGGCGTTGAGAGCACTGAAGCTTTCTTT. Translated, it gives CASSLGAGGVESTEAFF.